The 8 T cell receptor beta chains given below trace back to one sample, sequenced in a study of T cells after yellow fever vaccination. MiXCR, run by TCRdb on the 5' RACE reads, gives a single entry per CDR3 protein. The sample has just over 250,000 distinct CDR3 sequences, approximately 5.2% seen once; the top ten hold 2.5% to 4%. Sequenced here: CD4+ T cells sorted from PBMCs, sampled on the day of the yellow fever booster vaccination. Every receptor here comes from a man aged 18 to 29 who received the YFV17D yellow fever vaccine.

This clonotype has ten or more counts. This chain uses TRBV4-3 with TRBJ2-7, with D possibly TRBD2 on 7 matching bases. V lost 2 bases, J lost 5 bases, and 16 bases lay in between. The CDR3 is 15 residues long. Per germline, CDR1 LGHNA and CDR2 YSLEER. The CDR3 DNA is TGCGCCAGCAGCCAATTACAGGGAGGGGGGGACGAGCAGTACTTC. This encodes CASSQLQGGGDEQYF.

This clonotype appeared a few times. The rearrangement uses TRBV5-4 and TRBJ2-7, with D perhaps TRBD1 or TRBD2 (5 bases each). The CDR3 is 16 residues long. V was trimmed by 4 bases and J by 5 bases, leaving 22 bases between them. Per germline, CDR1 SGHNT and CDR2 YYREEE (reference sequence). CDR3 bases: TGTGCCAGCAGCGCAGGAGGTAACAAGGGGTTAAACGAGCAGTACTTC. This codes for CASSAGGNKGLNEQYF. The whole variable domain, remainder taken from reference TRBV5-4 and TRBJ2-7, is ETGVTQSPTHLIKTRGQQVTLRCSSQSGHNTVSWYQQALGQGPQFIFQYYREEENGRGNFPPRFSGLQFPNYSSELNVNALELDDSALYLCASSAGGNKGLNEQYFGPGTRLTVT.

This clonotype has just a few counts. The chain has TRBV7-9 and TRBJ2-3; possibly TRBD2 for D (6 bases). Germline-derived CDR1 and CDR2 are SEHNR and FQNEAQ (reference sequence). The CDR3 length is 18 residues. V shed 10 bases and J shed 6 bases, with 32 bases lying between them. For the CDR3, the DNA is TGTGCCACCTCTCCAAAACCGGGCGGGGAGGTTAAGGTGGATACGCAGTATTTT. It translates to CATSPKPGGEVKVDTQYF.

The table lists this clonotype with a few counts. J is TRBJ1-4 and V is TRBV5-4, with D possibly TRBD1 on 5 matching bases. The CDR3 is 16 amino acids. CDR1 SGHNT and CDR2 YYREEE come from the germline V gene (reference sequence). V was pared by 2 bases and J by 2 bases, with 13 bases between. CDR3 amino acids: CASSFSTPGTNEKLFF. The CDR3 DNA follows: TGTGCCAGCAGCTTCTCGACCCCAGGGACTAATGAAAAACTGTTTTTT.

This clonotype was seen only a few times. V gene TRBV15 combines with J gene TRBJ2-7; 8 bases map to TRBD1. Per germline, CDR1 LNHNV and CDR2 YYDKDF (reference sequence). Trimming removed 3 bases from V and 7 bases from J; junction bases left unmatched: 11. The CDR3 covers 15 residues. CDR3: CATSSCQGARSEQYV. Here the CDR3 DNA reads TGTGCCACCAGCAGTTGTCAGGGGGCGAGATCGGAGCAGTACGTC.

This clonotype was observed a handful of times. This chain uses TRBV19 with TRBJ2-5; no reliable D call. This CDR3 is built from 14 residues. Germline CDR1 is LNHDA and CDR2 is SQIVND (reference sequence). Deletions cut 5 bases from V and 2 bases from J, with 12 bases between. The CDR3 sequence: CASSHGVMQETQYF. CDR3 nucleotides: TGTGCCAGTAGTCACGGCGTGATGCAAGAGACCCAGTACTTC.

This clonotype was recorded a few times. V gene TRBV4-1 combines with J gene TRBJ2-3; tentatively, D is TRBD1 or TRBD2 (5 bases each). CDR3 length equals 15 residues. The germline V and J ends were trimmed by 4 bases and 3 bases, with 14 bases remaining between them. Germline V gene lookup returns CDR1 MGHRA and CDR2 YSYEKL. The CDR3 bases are TGCGCCAGCAGCCCTGGGACGGTCACGACAGATACGCAGTATTTT. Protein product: CASSPGTVTTDTQYF.

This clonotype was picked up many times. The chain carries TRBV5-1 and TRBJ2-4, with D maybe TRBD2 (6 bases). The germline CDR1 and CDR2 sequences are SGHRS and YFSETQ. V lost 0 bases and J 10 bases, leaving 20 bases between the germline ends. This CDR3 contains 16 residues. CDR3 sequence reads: CASSLGLRDSGGIQYF. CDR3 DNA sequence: TGCGCCAGCAGCTTGGGACTCCGGGACTCCGGAGGAATTCAGTACTTC.